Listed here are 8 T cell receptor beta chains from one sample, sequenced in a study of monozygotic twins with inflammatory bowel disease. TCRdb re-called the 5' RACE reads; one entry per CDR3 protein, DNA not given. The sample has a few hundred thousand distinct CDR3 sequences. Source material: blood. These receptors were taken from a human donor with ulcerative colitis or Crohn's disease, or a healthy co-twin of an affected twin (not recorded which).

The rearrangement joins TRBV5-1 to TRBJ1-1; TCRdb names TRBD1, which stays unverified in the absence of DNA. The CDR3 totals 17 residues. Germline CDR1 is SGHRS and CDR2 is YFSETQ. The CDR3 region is CASSPWGQGGPFAEAFF.

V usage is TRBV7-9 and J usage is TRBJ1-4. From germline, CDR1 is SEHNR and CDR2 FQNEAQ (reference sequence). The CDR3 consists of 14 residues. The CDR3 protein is CASSLVRVGEKLFF.

The chain's CDR3 is CASSWGGETQYF. The rearrangement uses TRBV12-3 or TRBV12-4 and TRBJ2-5; the TRBD1 assignment by TCRdb is unverifiable without DNA. The CDR3 spans 12 residues.

CDR3 amino acids: CASSYRTSDEKLFF. The V and J genes are TRBV19 and TRBJ1-4. This CDR3 has 14 amino acids. Germline CDR1 reads LNHDA; CDR2 reads SQIVND (reference sequence).

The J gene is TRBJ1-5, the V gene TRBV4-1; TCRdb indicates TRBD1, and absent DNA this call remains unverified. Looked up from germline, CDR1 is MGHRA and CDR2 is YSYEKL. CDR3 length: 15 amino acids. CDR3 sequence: CASSDGTGEGQPQHF.

CDR3 region: CASSLNRAAYEQYF. The rearrangement uses TRBV27 and TRBJ2-7; TCRdb returns TRBD1, unconfirmable since there is no DNA. The germline V gene encodes CDR1 MNHEY and CDR2 SMNVEV (reference sequence). CDR3 length: 14 amino acids.

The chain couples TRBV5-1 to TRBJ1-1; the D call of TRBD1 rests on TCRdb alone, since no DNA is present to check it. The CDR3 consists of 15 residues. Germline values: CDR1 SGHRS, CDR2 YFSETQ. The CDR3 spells CASSLEVQGFAEAFF. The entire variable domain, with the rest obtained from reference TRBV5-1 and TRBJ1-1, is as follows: KAGVTQTPRYLIKTRGQQVTLSCSPISGHRSVSWYQQTPGQGLQFLFEYFSETQRNKGNFPGRFSGRQFSNSRSEMNVSTLELGDSALYLCASSLEVQGFAEAFFGQGTRLTVV.

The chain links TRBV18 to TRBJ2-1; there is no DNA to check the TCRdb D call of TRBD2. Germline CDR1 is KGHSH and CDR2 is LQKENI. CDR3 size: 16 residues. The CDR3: CASSPPPLAGFNEQFF.